Given below is one TCR beta chain in context. Its target antigen remains unknown. Base-call qualities are not available, and no considerably larger clone is one nucleotide away. This sample stems from a study of T cell changes during pregnancy in multiple sclerosis (dated by TCRdb to the late 2010s). Notes on the research overall: Changes in the T cell repertoire over the course of pregnancy were examined in this study in women with multiple sclerosis.

Taken from cysteine to phenylalanine, the CDR3 has 14 residues. Just the 42-base CDR3 DNA is kept, in frame starting at base 1. CDR1 and CDR2 are read off the germline V gene (reference sequence) as PRHDT and FYEKMQ. For this chain, trimming is 5 bases at the V end and 12 bases at the J end, and the number of junction bases without a gene match is 12. The library came from the immunoSEQ multiplex PCR assay. Held by TCRdb, this immuneACCESS table contains in-frame sequences only and omits some clones. Under half of the omission traces to an unresolved V gene where checked; the cause of the rest is unknown. The sample has about 80,000 clones on record, 92% of them singletons. The ten largest clones represent about 3% of the sample.

The chain is assembled from TRBV13 and TRBJ2-1; 8 bases in the junction line up with TRBD2. This sequence originates from a female donor with multiple sclerosis, enrolled in a pregnancy study. The source was peripheral blood, collected before pregnancy. The DNA sequence reads TGTGCCAGCAGCAGCGGCGGGGGGAGTAGTGGGCAGTTCTTC. Its amino acids are CASSSGGGSSGQFF.